A single sample is the source of the 18 T cell receptor beta chains below, sequenced in a study of blood T cell repertoires in COVID-19. The table came from immunoSEQ multiplex PCR; TCRdb's copy has only in-frame clones and leaves some out. This sample carries just over 75,000 clones, approximately 88% of them seen once, and the ten largest clones take approximately 4.9%. Sequencing input: peripheral blood. The receptors derive from a woman older than 75 with active or convalescent COVID-19.

The CDR3 bases are TGTGCCAGCACTAGACGGACAGGGCGCTACGAGCAGTACTTC. Translation: CASTRRTGRYEQYF. The V call is TRBV6-5, the J call TRBJ2-7; 8 bases are a match to TRBD1. J gave up 3 bases and V 7 bases, and 8 bases lay outside the gene matches. This CDR3 comprises 14 residues. Germline V lookup: CDR1 MNHEY, CDR2 SVGAGI.

The J gene is TRBJ2-3, the V gene TRBV6-5; TRBD2 agrees at 7 bases. The CDR3 contains 15 residues. J lost 0 bases, V lost 7 bases, and 7 bases had no gene match. CDR1 is MNHEY, CDR2 SVGAGI, per germline. The CDR3 DNA reads TGTGCCAGCATGGAAGTGGGGGGGAGCACAGATACGCAGTATTTT. The encoded protein is CASMEVGGSTDTQYF.

The chain carries TRBV18 and TRBJ2-5, with 8 positions matching TRBD1. The CDR3 has 15 amino acids. CDR1 and CDR2 (germline): KGHSH, LQKENI. With 6 bases clipped from V and 1 base from J, the junction kept 7 bases outside the gene matches. DNA of the CDR3: TGTGCCAGCTCTCTTGACAGGGGCGCCCAAGAGACCCAGTACTTC. This sequence encodes CASSLDRGAQETQYF. Looking up the rest from reference TRBV18 and TRBJ2-5 gives the full variable domain: NAGVMQNPRHLVRRRGQEARLRCSPMKGHSHVYWYRQLPEEGLKFMVYLQKENIIDESGMPKERFSAEFPKEGPSILRIQQVVRGDSAAYFCASSLDRGAQETQYFGPGTRLLVL.

V usage is TRBV7-6 and J usage is TRBJ1-3, with unresolved D. Trimming shortened V by 5 bases and J by 0 bases, and 23 bases separated the two germline ends. Germline CDR1 and CDR2: SGHVS and FNYEAQ. The CDR3 consists of 19 residues. CDR3 in amino acids: CASSPTRGYSLGSGNTIYF. CDR3 in DNA: TGTGCCAGCAGCCCGACGCGGGGTTATAGCCTGGGCTCTGGAAACACCATATATTTT.

The V gene is TRBV19, the J gene TRBJ2-5, with D possibly TRBD2 on 5 matching bases. V lost 0 bases to trimming and J lost 1 base, with 12 bases between them. The CDR3 is 16 residues long. Germline lookup yields CDR1 LNHDA and CDR2 SQIVND (reference sequence). CDR3 amino acids: CASSIENRGLQETQYF. CDR3 bases: TGTGCCAGTAGTATAGAAAACCGGGGTCTCCAAGAGACCCAGTACTTC.

This chain links TRBV2 with TRBJ2-5; D unclear. The end of the DNA is better explained by TRBJ2-7, so the J call may be wrong. The CDR3 contains 12 residues. CDR1 is SNHLY and CDR2 is FYNNEI in the germline V gene. The CDR3, as DNA: TGTGCCAGCAGTATTCACTCCTACGAGCAGTACTTC. It is translated as CASSIHSYEQYF.

The genes are TRBV15 and TRBJ2-5, with D tentatively TRBD1 (5 bases). The CDR3 runs to 18 residues. Trimming took off 0 bases at V and 4 bases at J, with 21 bases between the two ends. In germline, CDR1 is LNHNV, CDR2 YYDKDF (reference sequence). The CDR3 loop is CATSRDLMGQSYGETQYF. DNA for the CDR3: TGTGCCACCAGCAGAGATCTTATGGGGCAGTCGTATGGAGAGACCCAGTACTTC.

The genes are TRBV7-9 and TRBJ1-5; D possibly corresponds to TRBD1 (5 bases). V lost 0 bases to trimming and J lost 1 base, with 16 bases between them. This CDR3 is 18 amino acids long. Germline V gives CDR1 SEHNR, CDR2 FQNEAQ (reference sequence). The CDR3 bases are TGTGCCAGCAGCTTAGCCGACAGCTCTTCTTTAAGCAATCAGCCCCAGCATTTT. This codes for CASSLADSSSLSNQPQHF. Variable domain in full (rest from reference TRBV7-9 and TRBJ1-5): DTGVSQNPRHKITKRGQNVTFRCDPISEHNRLYWYRQTLGQGPEFLTYFQNEAQLEKSRLLSDRFSAERPKGSFSTLEIQRTEQGDSAMYLCASSLADSSSLSNQPQHFGDGTRLSIL.

The chain links TRBV5-8 to TRBJ2-1; 10 bases match TRBD2. The ends lost 2 bases at V and 10 bases at J; junction bases unmatched: 6. The CDR3 covers 14 residues. Germline lookup yields CDR1 SGHTS and CDR2 YDEGEE. This CDR3 is CASSFPSGSREQFF. CDR3 coding DNA: TGTGCCAGCAGCTTCCCTAGCGGGAGCCGCGAGCAGTTCTTC.

The V gene is TRBV29-1, the J gene TRBJ2-3; 7 bases map to TRBD1. CDR3 length: 15 amino acids. J lost 5 bases, V lost 0 bases, and 8 bases had no gene match. Germline V gives CDR1 SQVTM, CDR2 ANQGSEA. CDR3 bases: TGCAGCGTTGAAGATGTAGGGGGCGTGGGAGATACGCAGTATTTT. It is translated as CSVEDVGGVGDTQYF.

This clone was detected once. J is TRBJ1-1 and V is TRBV28, with a possible D match to TRBD1 (5 bases). CDR3 size: 13 residues. Germline loops: CDR1 MDHEN, CDR2 SYDVKM. V lost 6 bases and J lost 4, with 12 bases in between. The CDR3 nucleotides are TGTGCCAGCAGAACTCACGGGGGCACTGAAGCTTTCTTT. Translating gives CASRTHGGTEAFF.

This clone was seen a single time. This chain links TRBV21-1 with TRBJ1-5; TRBD1 is the table's D call, not checked against the DNA. TRBV21-1 corresponds to a pseudogene. The CDR3 length is 16 residues. CDR3 sequence: CASSKGTEDRDQPQHF. In nucleotides, the CDR3 is TGTGCCAGCAGCAAAGGGACAGAAGACCGGGATCAGCCCCAGCATTTT.

The chain couples TRBV7-2 to TRBJ2-3; D call uncertain. This CDR3 is built from 16 residues. Germline-derived CDR1 and CDR2 are SGHTA and FQGNSA. Trimming left V 1 base short and J 0 bases short, with 11 bases between. In DNA form, the CDR3 reads TGTGCCAGCAGCTTAGAAGTTTACTCTAGCACAGATACGCAGTATTTT. This gives the protein CASSLEVYSSTDTQYF.

The chain links TRBV5-1 to TRBJ2-7, with 10 bases matching TRBD2. Trimming took 0 bases from V and 5 from J; bases not matched to a gene: 8. From germline, CDR1 is SGHRS and CDR2 YFSETQ. The CDR3 consists of 16 residues. The CDR3 nucleotides read TGCGCCAGCAGCTTGGCCCCTAGCGGGAGTACCAACGAGCAGTACTTC. Amino acid sequence: CASSLAPSGSTNEQYF.

The chain recombines TRBV29-1 with TRBJ2-4; 8 positions agree with TRBD1. The germline V gene encodes CDR1 SQVTM and CDR2 ANQGSEA. Losses at the gene ends were 1 base for V and 8 bases for J; bases not matched to a gene: 4. The CDR3 is 13 residues long. For the CDR3, the DNA is TGCAGCGTTGAAGGGGACAGGACTGACATTCAGTACTTC. Its protein product is CSVEGDRTDIQYF.

The rearrangement uses TRBV9 and TRBJ2-3; 9 bases align to TRBD1. V lost 6 bases to trimming and J lost 2 bases; unmatched junction nucleotides: 7. The V gene's germline CDR1 is SGDLS and CDR2 YYNGEE. CDR3 length: 15 amino acids. As DNA, the CDR3 is TGTGCCAGCACGGAACAGGGGGCTAACACAGATACGCAGTATTTT. Residues: CASTEQGANTDTQYF.

The genes are TRBV18 and TRBJ1-2, with D possibly matching TRBD1 (5 bases). The CDR3 totals 15 residues. Trimming shortened V by 2 bases and J by 4 bases, and 14 bases separated the two germline ends. The germline V gene has CDR1 KGHSH and CDR2 LQKENI. CDR3 in amino acids: CASSPESGSFYGYTF. The DNA of the CDR3 is TGTGCCAGCTCACCAGAGTCAGGGTCGTTCTATGGCTACACCTTC.

The rearrangement uses TRBV3-1 (or the pseudogene TRBV3-2) and TRBJ1-6; D is ambiguous. Germline V gene data show CDR1 as LGHDT and CDR2 as YNNKEL (reference sequence). Trimming took 3 bases from V and 9 from J, leaving 15 bases between them. The CDR3 has 15 residues. The CDR3 protein is CASSQTGLGGSPLHF. Written as DNA, the CDR3 is TGTGCCAGCAGCCAGACGGGGTTGGGTGGTTCACCCCTCCACTTT.